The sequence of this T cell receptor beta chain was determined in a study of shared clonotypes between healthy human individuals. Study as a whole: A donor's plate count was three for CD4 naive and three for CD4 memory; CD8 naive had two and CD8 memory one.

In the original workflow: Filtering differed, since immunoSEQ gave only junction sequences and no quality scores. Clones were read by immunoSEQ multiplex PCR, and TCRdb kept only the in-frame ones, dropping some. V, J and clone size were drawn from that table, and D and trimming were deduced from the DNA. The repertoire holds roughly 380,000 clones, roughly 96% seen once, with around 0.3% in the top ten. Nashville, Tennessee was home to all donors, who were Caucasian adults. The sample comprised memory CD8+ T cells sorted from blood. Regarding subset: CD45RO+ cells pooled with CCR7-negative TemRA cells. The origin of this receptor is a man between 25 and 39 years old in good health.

The CDR3 DNA reads as TGTGCCTGGAGTGGTATTAGCGTAAAGGAGCAGTTCTTC. Its translation is CAWSGISVKEQFF. The chain joins TRBV30 to TRBJ2-1; a possible D gene is TRBD2 (5 bases). Looked up from germline, CDR1 is GTSNPN and CDR2 is SVGIG (reference sequence). This CDR3 contains 13 residues. V lost 1 base to trimming and J lost 10 bases, with 14 bases between them.